This is a list of T cell receptor beta chains from one sample in a study of cytomegalovirus exposure and HLA in healthy donors. Repertoires were generated with immunoSEQ multiplex PCR, while TCRdb's copy carries only in-frame clones and drops some. The table lists about 170,000 clones, roughly 80% of them singletons. What was sequenced was PBMCs. These receptors were obtained from a male donor in good health and CMV-seronegative. CDR3s include the opening cysteine and the closing phenylalanine or tryptophan. The D gene is left open where the match is weak. Expanded clones are given a class, and other clones once, few, many or no size at all.

clone_size d_call j_call v_call cdr3_aa cdr3_nt
- TRBD1 TRBJ2-5 TRBV7-9 CASSGTGGQETQYF TGTGCCAGCAGCGGGACAGGGGGTCAAGAGACCCAGTACTTC
few TRBD2 TRBJ2-5 TRBV6-5 CASSLRLAGELETQYF TGTGCCAGCAGTTTACGACTAGCGGGGGAACTGGAGACCCAGTACTTC
once - TRBJ1-2 TRBV6-1 CASSEVGSGGYTF TGTGCCAGCAGTGAAGTCGGATCAGGAGGCTACACCTTC
once - TRBJ1-2 TRBV30 CAWSPQTGNGYTF TGTGCCTGGAGTCCTCAGACAGGCAATGGCTACACCTTC
few TRBD1 TRBJ1-5 TRBV10-2 CASSDPAGTGGNQPQHF TGCGCCAGCAGTGATCCGGCGGGGACAGGGGGCAATCAGCCCCAGCATTTT
- - TRBJ2-1 TRBV11-2 CASSRDGGPYEQFF TGTGCCAGCAGCCGCGACGGGGGGCCGTATGAGCAGTTCTTC
- - TRBJ1-2 TRBV7-8 CASSLEYRPYGNYGYTF TGTGCCAGCAGCTTAGAATATCGGCCATACGGGAACTATGGCTACACCTTC
- - TRBJ1-1 TRBV5-4 CASSLVGYRTENTEAFF TGTGCCAGCAGCTTGGTCGGGTACAGGACAGAGAACACTGAAGCTTTCTTT
few - TRBJ1-1 TRBV5-6 CASTVRRGNTEAFF TGTGCCAGCACCGTAAGGAGGGGGAACACTGAAGCTTTCTTT
- - TRBJ2-2 TRBV19 CASSTNRDTYGGELFF TGTGCCAGTAGTACCAACCGGGACACATATGGCGGGGAGCTGTTTTTT
- TRBD1 TRBJ1-6 TRBV6-5 CASRNWDRLNSPLHF TGTGCCAGCAGAAATTGGGACAGATTGAATTCACCCCTCCACTTT
- TRBD2 TRBJ2-3 TRBV10-3 CAISEGRGTVSTDTQYF TGTGCCATCAGTGAAGGGCGGGGGACGGTTAGCACAGATACGCAGTATTTT
- TRBD1 TRBJ1-4 TRBV7-9 CASSRRGGDEEKLFF TGTGCCAGCAGCCGCCGAGGGGGCGATGAGGAAAAACTGTTTTTT
- - TRBJ1-1 TRBV4-2 CASRGGVGTEAFF TGTGCCAGCCGGGGGGGGGTGGGCACTGAAGCTTTCTTT
few - TRBJ1-5 TRBV4-1 CASSQDYNQPQHF TGCGCCAGCAGCCAAGATTACAATCAGCCCCAGCATTTT
- TRBD1 TRBJ2-3 TRBV7-8 CASSSPHRDRPEDTQYF TGTGCCAGCAGCTCGCCCCACCGGGACAGGCCGGAGGATACGCAGTATTTT
- TRBD2 TRBJ2-5 TRBV15 CATSRAASGAKETQYF TGTGCCACCAGCAGGGCCGCTAGCGGGGCGAAAGAGACCCAGTACTTC
few - TRBJ1-5 TRBV6-6 CASSYTTDYSNQPQHF TGTGCCAGCAGTTACACGACGGACTATAGCAATCAGCCCCAGCATTTT
- TRBD1 TRBJ2-1 TRBV25-1 CASSSGTGANWGNEQFF TGTGCCAGCAGTTCCGGGACAGGGGCCAACTGGGGGAATGAGCAGTTCTTC
- TRBD2 TRBJ2-7 TRBV18 CASSPPGTSGNYEQYF TGTGCCAGCTCACCACCGGGGACTAGCGGGAACTACGAGCAGTACTTC
- TRBD1 TRBJ1-1 TRBV5-4 CASNRQGSTEAFF TGTGCCAGCAACCGACAGGGAAGCACTGAAGCTTTCTTT
- - TRBJ1-5 TRBV10-2 CTSSDGTLNQPQHF TGCACCAGCAGTGACGGGACACTTAATCAGCCCCAGCATTTT
- - TRBJ1-1 TRBV21-1 CASSKSSLGTQNTEAFF TGTGCCAGCAGCAAATCCTCGTTAGGGACTCAGAACACTGAAGCTTTCTTT
- - TRBJ1-4 TRBV5-1 CASSGTGGSLGLDNEKLFF TGCGCCAGCAGCGGCACTGGGGGCAGCCTTGGTTTGGATAATGAAAAACTGTTTTTT
- TRBD2 TRBJ2-7 TRBV7-2 CASSLVAGGGGEQYF TGTGCCAGCAGCTTAGTTGCGGGGGGTGGCGGCGAGCAGTACTTC
once - TRBJ1-1 TRBV10-3 CAISESGEGRTTEAFF TGTGCCATCAGTGAGTCAGGAGAGGGCCGGACGACTGAAGCTTTCTTT
- - TRBJ1-5 TRBV10-3 CAITGEPNQPQHF TGTGCCATCACGGGGGAGCCCAATCAGCCCCAGCATTTT
once - TRBJ2-1 TRBV5-1 CASSARELYNEQFF TGCGCCAGCAGCGCCAGGGAACTCTACAATGAGCAGTTCTTC
- - TRBJ1-4 TRBV10-2 CASSEPGQPTTNEKLFF TGCGCCAGCAGTGAGCCGGGACAACCAACAACTAATGAAAAACTGTTTTTT
- - TRBJ1-5 TRBV19 CASSMIRAYQPQHF TGTGCCAGTAGTATGATCAGGGCGTATCAGCCCCAGCATTTT
- - TRBJ1-5 TRBV15 CATSRDPYSNQPQHF TGTGCCACCAGCAGAGACCCTTATAGCAATCAGCCCCAGCATTTT
- TRBD1 TRBJ2-2 TRBV2 CASSDPGQGVTGELFF TGTGCCAGCAGTGACCCGGGACAGGGGGTTACCGGGGAGCTGTTTTTT
few TRBD1 TRBJ2-2 TRBV10-2 CASSPRRGLRLAGELFF TGCGCCAGCAGCCCCCGCAGGGGGCTCCGTCTCGCCGGGGAGCTGTTTTTT
- - TRBJ1-1 TRBV29-1 CSVEGAGSTEAFF TGCAGCGTTGAAGGGGCAGGGTCCACTGAAGCTTTCTTT
few TRBD1 TRBJ2-7 TRBV6-1 CASSPWTGTGEQYF TGTGCCAGCAGTCCTTGGACAGGGACGGGGGAGCAGTACTTC
- - TRBJ2-7 TRBV11-2 CASSSLGGTAYEQYF TGTGCCAGCAGCTCGTTAGGGGGGACAGCCTACGAGCAGTACTTC
few - TRBJ1-5 TRBV19 CASSIARTVNNQPQHF TGTGCCAGTAGTATAGCCCGGACTGTGAACAATCAGCCCCAGCATTTT
- - TRBJ1-2 TRBV2 CASKEELFNGGGLNYGYTF TGTGCCAGCAAAGAGGAGTTATTTAACGGGGGGGGACTTAACTATGGCTACACCTTC
- - TRBJ1-2 TRBV5-6 CASSMPDRWHGYTF TGTGCCAGCAGCATGCCCGACAGGTGGCATGGCTACACCTTC
- TRBD2 TRBJ2-7 TRBV5-1 CASSPWGGNSYEQYF TGCGCCAGCAGCCCCTGGGGGGGGAACTCCTACGAGCAGTACTTC
once TRBD1 TRBJ1-1 TRBV5-1 CASSSPPGQGLPEAFF TGCGCCAGCAGCTCCCCACCGGGACAGGGCTTACCTGAAGCTTTCTTT
- - TRBJ1-2 TRBV10-3 CATKTGGSDYGYTF TGTGCCACCAAAACCGGGGGGAGCGACTATGGCTACACCTTC
once - TRBJ1-6 TRBV6-5 CASSYSGFGSPLHF TGTGCCAGCAGTTACTCCGGGTTTGGTTCACCCCTCCACTTT
- - TRBJ1-1 TRBV7-6 CASSGGANREAFF TGTGCCAGCAGCGGGGGGGCCAACCGGGAAGCTTTCTTT
- - TRBJ1-1 TRBV7-9 CASSLQGNMNTEAFF TGTGCCAGCAGCCTGCAGGGGAACATGAACACTGAAGCTTTCTTT
few TRBD1 TRBJ1-4 TRBV2 CASRARTGGNEKLFF TGTGCCAGCAGGGCGAGGACAGGGGGAAATGAAAAACTGTTTTTT